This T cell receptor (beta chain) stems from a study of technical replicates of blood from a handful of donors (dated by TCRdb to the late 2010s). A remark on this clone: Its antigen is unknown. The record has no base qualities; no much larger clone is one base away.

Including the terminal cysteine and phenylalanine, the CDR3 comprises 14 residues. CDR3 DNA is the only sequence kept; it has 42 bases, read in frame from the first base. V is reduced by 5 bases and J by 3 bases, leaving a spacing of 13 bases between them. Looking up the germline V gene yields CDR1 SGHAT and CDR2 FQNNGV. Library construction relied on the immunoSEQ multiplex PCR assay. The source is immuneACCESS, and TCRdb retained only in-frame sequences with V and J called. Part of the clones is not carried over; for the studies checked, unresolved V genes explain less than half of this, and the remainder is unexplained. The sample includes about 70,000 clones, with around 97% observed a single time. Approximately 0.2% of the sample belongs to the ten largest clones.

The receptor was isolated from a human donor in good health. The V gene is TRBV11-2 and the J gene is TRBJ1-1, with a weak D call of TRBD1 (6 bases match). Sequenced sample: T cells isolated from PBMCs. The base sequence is TGTGCCAGCAGCCCGAGGGGGAATGACACTGAAGCTTTCTTT. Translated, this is CASSPRGNDTEAFF.